The 9 T cell receptor beta chains listed next were all sequenced from one sample in a study of OX40 agonist ivuxolimab in advanced cancers. Sequenced by immunoSEQ multiplex PCR; TCRdb stores in-frame clones only, minus some. The data show roughly 45,000 clones, about 81% seen once. This specimen was CD4+ or CD8+ T cells sorted from blood, taken in a trial of the OX40 agonist ivuxolimab. These receptors came from an adult with an advanced solid tumor such as melanoma, head and neck, liver or kidney cancer.

By proportion, this clone is medium-sized (0.01 to 0.1%). The J gene is TRBJ2-7, the V gene TRBV4-2, with 9 bases matching TRBD1. Germline-derived CDR1 and CDR2 are LGHNA and YNFKEQ. V lost 3 bases to trimming and J lost 3 bases; unmatched junction nucleotides: 6. CDR3 length equals 15 residues. The CDR3 DNA follows: TGTGCCAGCAGCCAGGAGGGACAGGGCTTCTACGAGCAGTACTTC. This translates into CASSQEGQGFYEQYF.

The V and J genes are TRBV6-1 and TRBJ2-1, with 11 bases that match TRBD2. The trim removed 6 bases at V and 4 bases at J, leaving 5 bases unmatched. Per germline, CDR1 MNHNS and CDR2 SASEGT. The CDR3 loop spans 15 amino acids. The CDR3 reads CASRTRLAGYNEQFF. In DNA form, the CDR3 reads TGTGCCAGCAGGACCCGACTAGCGGGATACAATGAGCAGTTCTTC.

This clone was observed a single time. The chain carries TRBV7-2 and TRBJ2-7; TRBD2 might be the D (5 bases). Trimming shortened V by 5 bases and J by 13 bases, and 21 bases separated the two germline ends. Germline CDR1 is SGHTA and CDR2 is FQGNSA. CDR3 length: 13 residues. The CDR3 DNA reads as TGTGCCAGCAGCCCCCCCGGACTGGGAGAATTTTACTTC. Amino acid sequence: CASSPPGLGEFYF.

V is TRBV5-1 and J is TRBJ1-4, with 11 bases that match TRBD1. Germline V CDR1 and CDR2: SGHRS, YFSETQ. There are 16 residues in the CDR3. V was pared by 0 bases and J by 8 bases, with 6 bases of the junction left unmatched. The CDR3: CASSLGTGGELEKLFF. The CDR3 region has the DNA TGCGCCAGCAGCTTGGGGACAGGGGGCGAGTTGGAAAAACTGTTTTTT.

This chain joins TRBV11-2 and TRBJ1-1; D gene uncertain. CDR1 is SGHAT, CDR2 FQNNGV, per germline. This CDR3 region has 14 residues. With 5 bases removed from V and 3 bases from J, the gap between germline ends came to 13 bases. CDR3 sequence (DNA): TGTGCCAGCAGCGGGGTCAACTGGGACACTGAAGCTTTCTTT. Translation: CASSGVNWDTEAFF.

The CDR3 coding sequence is TGTGCCAGCAGCTTGCAAGCGGGATCCTACGAGCAGTACTTC. It specifies CASSLQAGSYEQYF. The gene calls are TRBV11-3 and TRBJ2-7; TRBD2 matches at 7 bases. Looked up from germline, CDR1 is SGHNT and CDR2 is YENEEA. V shed 3 bases and J 1 base; nucleotides not matched to a gene: 3. The CDR3 runs 14 residues.

The chain employs TRBV5-1 and TRBJ2-5; possible D gene TRBD1, 5 bases. The CDR3 loop spans 16 amino acids. Between the trimmed V and J ends, which lost 0 bases and 2 bases, there was a span of 14 bases. In germline, CDR1 is SGHRS, CDR2 YFSETQ. The DNA of the CDR3 is TGCGCCAGCAGCTTGGCAGGGCTTCCGCTGCAAGAGACCCAGTACTTC. It specifies CASSLAGLPLQETQYF.

The chain links TRBV28 to TRBJ1-6; the match to TRBD1 covers 7 bases. Germline assignment: CDR1 MDHEN and CDR2 SYDVKM. The CDR3 is 13 amino acids. Unmatched junction bases numbered 5, after V lost 5 bases and J lost 10 bases. This chain's CDR3 is CASSDTGESPLHF. Here the CDR3 DNA reads TGTGCCAGCAGTGATACAGGGGAATCACCCCTCCACTTT.

The chain is built from TRBV7-2 and TRBJ2-2; TRBD2 aligns across 9 bases. Per germline, CDR1 SGHTA and CDR2 FQGNSA. The CDR3 spans 15 residues. V was pared by 5 bases and J by 8 bases, with 9 bases of the junction left unmatched. CDR3 nucleotides: TGTGCCAGCAGCCCCTTCACCGGACTAGCGGGGGAGCTGTTTTTT. As protein: CASSPFTGLAGELFF.